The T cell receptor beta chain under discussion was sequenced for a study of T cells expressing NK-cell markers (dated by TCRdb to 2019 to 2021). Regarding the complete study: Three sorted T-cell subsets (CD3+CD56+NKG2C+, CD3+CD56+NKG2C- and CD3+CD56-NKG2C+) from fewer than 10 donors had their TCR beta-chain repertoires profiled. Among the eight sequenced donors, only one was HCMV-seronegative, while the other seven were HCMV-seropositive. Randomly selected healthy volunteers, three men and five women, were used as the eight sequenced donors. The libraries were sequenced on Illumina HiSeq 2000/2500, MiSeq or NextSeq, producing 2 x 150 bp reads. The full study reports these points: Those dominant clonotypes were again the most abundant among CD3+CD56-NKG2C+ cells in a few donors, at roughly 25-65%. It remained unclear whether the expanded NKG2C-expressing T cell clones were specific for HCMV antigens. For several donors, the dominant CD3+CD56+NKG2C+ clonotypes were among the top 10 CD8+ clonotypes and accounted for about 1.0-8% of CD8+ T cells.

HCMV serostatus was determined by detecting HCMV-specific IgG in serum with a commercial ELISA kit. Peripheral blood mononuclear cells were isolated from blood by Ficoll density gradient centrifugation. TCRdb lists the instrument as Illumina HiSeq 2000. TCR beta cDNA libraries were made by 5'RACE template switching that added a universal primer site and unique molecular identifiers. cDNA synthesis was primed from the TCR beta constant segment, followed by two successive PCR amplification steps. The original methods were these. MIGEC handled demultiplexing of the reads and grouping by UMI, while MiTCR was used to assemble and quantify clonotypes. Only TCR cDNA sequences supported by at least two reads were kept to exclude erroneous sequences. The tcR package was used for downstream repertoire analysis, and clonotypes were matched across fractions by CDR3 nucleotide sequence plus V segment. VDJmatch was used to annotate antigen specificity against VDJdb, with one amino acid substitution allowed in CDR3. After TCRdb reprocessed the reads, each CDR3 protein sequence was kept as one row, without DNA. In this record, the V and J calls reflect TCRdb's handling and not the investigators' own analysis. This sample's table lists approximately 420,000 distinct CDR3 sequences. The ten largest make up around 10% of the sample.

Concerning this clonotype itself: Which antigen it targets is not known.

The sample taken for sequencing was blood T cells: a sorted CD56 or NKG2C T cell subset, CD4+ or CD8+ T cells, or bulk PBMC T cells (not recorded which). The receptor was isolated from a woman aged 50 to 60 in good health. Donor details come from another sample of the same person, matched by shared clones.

This receptor carries the CDR3 CSARAPPGDTQYF. The rearranged chain carries TRBV20-1 and TRBJ2-3; the D gene TCRdb calls, TRBD1, cannot be checked with no DNA. From the cysteine through the phenylalanine, the CDR3 covers 13 amino acids. The coding DNA is unavailable. Sequences DFQATT (CDR1) and SNEGSKA (CDR2) are obtained from the germline V gene (reference sequence).